These T cell receptor beta chains were read from a single sample in a study of PD-1 blockade in classical Hodgkin lymphoma. Measured with immunoSEQ multiplex PCR; TCRdb has only the in-frame clones, and not every one. The table shows 20,000 to 25,000 clones, with roughly two thirds occurring only once. This material consisted of peripheral blood mononuclear cells (PBMCs), taken at baseline. These receptors were obtained from a human donor with classical Hodgkin lymphoma. The CDR3 runs from the conserved cysteine through the conserved F or W. D genes are given only for firm matches. Size values are once, few and many counts, or a class for expanded clones, and some rows have none.

size	V	J	length	D	DNA	CDR3
-	TRBV7-9	TRBJ2-5	15	TRBD2	TGTGCCAGCAGCACCCTAGCGGCTACTCAAGAGACCCAGTACTTC	CASSTLAATQETQYF
-	TRBV10-3	TRBJ1-5	15	TRBD1	TGTGCCATCAGCCCGGACAGGGATAGCAATCAGCCCCAGCATTTT	CAISPDRDSNQPQHF
-	TRBV7-8	TRBJ2-7	12	TRBD2	TGTGCCAGTACTAGCGGGGGGTCCGAGCAGTACTTC	CASTSGGSEQYF
once	TRBV7-6	TRBJ2-2	15	-	TGTGCCAGCAGCTTAAGGCAGGGGAACACCGGGGAGCTGTTTTTT	CASSLRQGNTGELFF
-	TRBV30	TRBJ1-2	12	TRBD1	TGTGCCTGGGACAGGGTTAACTATGGCTACACCTTC	CAWDRVNYGYTF
few	TRBV2	TRBJ2-7	15	-	TGTGCCAGCAGTGAAAGGGACGGAAGCTCCTACGAGCAGTACTTC	CASSERDGSSYEQYF
medium-sized	TRBV7-9	TRBJ2-7	14	-	TGTGCCAGCAGCTTAGTGGGGGGAGCCTACGAGCAGTACTTC	CASSLVGGAYEQYF
-	TRBV5-1	TRBJ1-1	15	TRBD1	TGCGCCAGCAGCTTGGATCGACAGGGAATAGGTGAAGCTTTCTTT	CASSLDRQGIGEAFF
-	TRBV6-5	TRBJ1-2	14	TRBD1	TGTGCCAGCAGTTTGACAGGGTCTAACTATGGCTACACCTTC	CASSLTGSNYGYTF
-	TRBV19	TRBJ2-5	16	TRBD2	TGTGCCAGTAGTAATTGGGAGGGCGTCCAGAGAGGGACCCAGTACTTC	CASSNWEGVQRGTQYF
-	TRBV15	TRBJ1-5	15	TRBD1	TGTGCCACCAGCCCGAGACGGACAGGGAATCAGCCCCAGCATTTT	CATSPRRTGNQPQHF
few	TRBV15	TRBJ1-5	14	-	TGTGCCACCAGCAGTGGACAGTCTAATCAGCCCCAGCATTTT	CATSSGQSNQPQHF
once	TRBV25-1	TRBJ2-1	14	TRBD1	TGTGCCAGCAGTGAAGAGGACAGGGACAATGAGCAGTTCTTC	CASSEEDRDNEQFF
few	TRBV7-9	TRBJ2-4	15	TRBD1	TGTGCCAGCAGCCACTCCGGGACAGCGAAAAACATTCAGTACTTC	CASSHSGTAKNIQYF
-	TRBV6-5	TRBJ1-1	13	TRBD1	TGTGCCAGCAGGATTGGACAGGACACTGAAGCTTTCTTT	CASRIGQDTEAFF
-	TRBV7-9	TRBJ2-7	15	-	TGTGCCAGCAGACTTGATTGGGACCCAACCTACGAGCAGTACTTC	CASRLDWDPTYEQYF
-	TRBV10-1	TRBJ1-6	14	TRBD1	TGCGCCAGCAGGACAGGGGTGAGTAATTCACCCCTCCACTTT	CASRTGVSNSPLHF
-	TRBV7-7	TRBJ2-1	13	TRBD1	TGTGCTAGCAGCTTCGGGGACAGTTACGAGCAGTTCTTC	CASSFGDSYEQFF
-	TRBV11-2	TRBJ2-3	19	-	TGTGCCAGCAGCTTCCCTACCTCTGAACAGACCGGTCCCACAGATACGCAGTATTTT	CASSFPTSEQTGPTDTQYF
-	TRBV2	TRBJ2-1	15	TRBD2	TGTGCCAGCAGTGTACCTAGCGGGGGCTACAATGAGCAGTTCTTC	CASSVPSGGYNEQFF
-	TRBV7-9	TRBJ2-1	13	-	TGTGCCAGCAGCTCCCCAAACATATATGAGCAGTTCTTC	CASSSPNIYEQFF
-	TRBV7-3	TRBJ2-3	14	-	TGTGCCAGCAGCCGTTGGGGGGGCACAGATACGCAGTATTTT	CASSRWGGTDTQYF
-	TRBV7-9	TRBJ2-1	16	TRBD1	TGTGCCAGCAGCATATCGACAGGGGGCTCCTACAATGAGCAGTTCTTC	CASSISTGGSYNEQFF
-	TRBV11-2	TRBJ2-5	15	-	TGTGCCAGCAGCTTAGTTCAATTGCGGGGAGAGACCCAGTACTTC	CASSLVQLRGETQYF
-	TRBV19	TRBJ2-7	15	TRBD1	TGTGCCAGTAGTGTGACAGGGGGTTCCTCCTACGAGCAGTACTTC	CASSVTGGSSYEQYF
-	TRBV21-1	TRBJ2-1	13	-	TGTGCCAGCAGACGGACAGGGAATTATGAGCAGTTCTTC	CASRRTGNYEQFF
-	TRBV15	TRBJ2-1	14	-	TGTGCCACCAGCAGAGTAAGACAGATCAATGAGCAGTTCTTC	CATSRVRQINEQFF
-	TRBV30	TRBJ2-7	13	-	TGTGCCTGGAGTCTGGGGGAGGGGGGCGAGCAGTACTTC	CAWSLGEGGEQYF
few	TRBV5-4	TRBJ1-1	13	-	TGTGCCAGCAGCTTACAGGGGAACACTGAAGCTTTCTTT	CASSLQGNTEAFF
-	TRBV6-5	TRBJ2-5	14	-	TGTGCCAGCAGTTACTCTTTGTGGGGAGAGACCCAGTACTTC	CASSYSLWGETQYF
-	TRBV19	TRBJ1-5	16	TRBD1	TGTGCCAGTAGTATCCCCGGACAGGGGGGGCGACAGCCCCAGCATTTT	CASSIPGQGGRQPQHF
few	TRBV28	TRBJ2-5	15	-	TGTGCCAGCAGTTTCCGCCGGGACACCTTGGAGACCCAGTACTTC	CASSFRRDTLETQYF
-	TRBV7-3	TRBJ2-3	12	-	TGTGCCAGCAGCCCGCAGGGTGAGACGCAGTATTTT	CASSPQGETQYF
-	TRBV30	TRBJ2-5	14	-	TGTGCCTGGAGTGAAGGGGGTACCTCAGAGACCCAGTACTTC	CAWSEGGTSETQYF
few	TRBV28	TRBJ2-7	15	TRBD2	TGTGCCAGCAGTCCCCGGACTAGCGGGGTTTACGAGCAGTACTTC	CASSPRTSGVYEQYF
-	TRBV5-4	TRBJ2-6	16	-	TGTGCCAGCAGGGACGGGCGACTTTTGGGGGCCAACGTCCTGACTTTC	CASRDGRLLGANVLTF
few	TRBV19	TRBJ1-1	13	-	TGTGCCAGTAGTATTCAGGGGTACACTGAAGCTTTCTTT	CASSIQGYTEAFF
-	TRBV6-5	TRBJ2-7	11	-	TGTGCCGCCCGGGGGCCTTACGAGCAGTACTTC	CAARGPYEQYF
few	TRBV7-9	TRBJ1-1	12	-	TGTGCCAGCAGCACAGACAGCGCTGAAGCTTTCTTT	CASSTDSAEAFF
-	TRBV4-2	TRBJ1-3	16	-	TGTGCCAGCAGCCAAGCCCGATCAGGGATTGGAAACACCATATATTTT	CASSQARSGIGNTIYF
few	TRBV7-3	TRBJ1-2	15	-	TGTGCCAGCAGCCCCAGACAGAGGTGGGAGTATGGCTACACCTTC	CASSPRQRWEYGYTF
-	TRBV19	TRBJ2-3	12	-	TGTGCCAGTAGATCCGGAGGAGATACGCAGTATTTT	CASRSGGDTQYF
-	TRBV6-6	TRBJ2-2	12	-	TGTGCCAGCAGGTTGAATGCCGGGGAGCTGTTTTTT	CASRLNAGELFF